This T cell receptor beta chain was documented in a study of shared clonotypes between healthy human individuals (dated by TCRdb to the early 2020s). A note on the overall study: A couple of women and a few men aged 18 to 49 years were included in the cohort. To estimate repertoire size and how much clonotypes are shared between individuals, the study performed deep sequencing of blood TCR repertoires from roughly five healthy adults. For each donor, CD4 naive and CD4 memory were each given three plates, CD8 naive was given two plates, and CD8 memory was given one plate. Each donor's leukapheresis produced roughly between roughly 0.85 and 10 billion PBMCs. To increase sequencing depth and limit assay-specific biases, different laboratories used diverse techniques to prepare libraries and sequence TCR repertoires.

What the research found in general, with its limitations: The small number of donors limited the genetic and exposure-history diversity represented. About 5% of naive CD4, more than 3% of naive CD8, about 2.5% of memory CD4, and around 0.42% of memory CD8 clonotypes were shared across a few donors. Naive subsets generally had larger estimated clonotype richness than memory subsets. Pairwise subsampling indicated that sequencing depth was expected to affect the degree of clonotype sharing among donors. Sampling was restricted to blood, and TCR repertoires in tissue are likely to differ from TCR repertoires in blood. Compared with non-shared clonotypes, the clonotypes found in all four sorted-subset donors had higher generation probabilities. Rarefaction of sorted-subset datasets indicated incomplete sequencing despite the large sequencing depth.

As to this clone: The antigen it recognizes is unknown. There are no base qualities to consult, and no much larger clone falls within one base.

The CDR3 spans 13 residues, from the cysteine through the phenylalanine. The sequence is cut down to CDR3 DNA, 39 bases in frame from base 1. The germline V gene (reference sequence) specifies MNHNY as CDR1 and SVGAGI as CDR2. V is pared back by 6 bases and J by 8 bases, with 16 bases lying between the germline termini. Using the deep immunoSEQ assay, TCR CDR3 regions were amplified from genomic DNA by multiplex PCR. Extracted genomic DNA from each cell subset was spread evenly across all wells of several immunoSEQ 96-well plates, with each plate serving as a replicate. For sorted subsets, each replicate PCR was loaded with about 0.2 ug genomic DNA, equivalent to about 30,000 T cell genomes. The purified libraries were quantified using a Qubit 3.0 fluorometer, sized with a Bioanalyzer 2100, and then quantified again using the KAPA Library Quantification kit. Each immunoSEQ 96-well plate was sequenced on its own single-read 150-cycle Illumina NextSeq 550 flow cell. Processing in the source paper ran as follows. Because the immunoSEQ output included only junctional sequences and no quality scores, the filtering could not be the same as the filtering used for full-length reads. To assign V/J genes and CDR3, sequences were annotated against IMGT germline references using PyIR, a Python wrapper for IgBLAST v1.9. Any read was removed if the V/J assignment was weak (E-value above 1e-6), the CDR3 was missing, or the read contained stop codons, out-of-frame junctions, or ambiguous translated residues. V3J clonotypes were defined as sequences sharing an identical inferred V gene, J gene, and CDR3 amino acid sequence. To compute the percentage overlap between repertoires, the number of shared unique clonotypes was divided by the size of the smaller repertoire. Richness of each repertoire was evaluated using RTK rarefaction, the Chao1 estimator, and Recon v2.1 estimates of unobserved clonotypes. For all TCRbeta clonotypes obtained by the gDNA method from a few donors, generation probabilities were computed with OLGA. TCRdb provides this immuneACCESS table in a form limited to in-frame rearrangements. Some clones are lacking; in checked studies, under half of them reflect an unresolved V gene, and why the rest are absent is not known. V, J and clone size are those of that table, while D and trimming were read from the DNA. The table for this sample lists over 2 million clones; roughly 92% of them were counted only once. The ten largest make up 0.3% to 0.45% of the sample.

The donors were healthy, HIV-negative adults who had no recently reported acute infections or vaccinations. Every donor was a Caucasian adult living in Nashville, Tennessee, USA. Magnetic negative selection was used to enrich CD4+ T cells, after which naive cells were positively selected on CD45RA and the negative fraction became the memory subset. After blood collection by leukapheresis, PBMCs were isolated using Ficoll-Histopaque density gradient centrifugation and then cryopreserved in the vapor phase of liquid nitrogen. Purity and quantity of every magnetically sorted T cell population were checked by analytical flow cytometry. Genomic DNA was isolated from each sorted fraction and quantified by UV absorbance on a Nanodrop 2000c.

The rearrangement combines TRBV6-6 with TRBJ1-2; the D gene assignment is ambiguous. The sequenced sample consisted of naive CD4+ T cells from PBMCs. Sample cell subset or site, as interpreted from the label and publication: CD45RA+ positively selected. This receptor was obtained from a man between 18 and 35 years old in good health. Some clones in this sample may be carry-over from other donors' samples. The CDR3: CASSTERVRGYTF. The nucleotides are TGTGCCAGCAGCACGGAAAGGGTCAGAGGCTACACCTTC.